This record covers a single T cell receptor beta chain. The sample comes from a study of blood T cell repertoires in COVID-19. The overall study: Samples came from the United States, Italy and Spain, spanning acute and convalescent COVID-19. PBMCs, B-cell-depleted T cells, or T cells provided the cDNA or gDNA that made up the material.

In the authors' methods: Researchers report that nucleated cell counts were estimated from reference gene primer amplification. The repertoire was sequenced with immunoSEQ multiplex PCR; TCRdb's copy has only in-frame clones and lacks some. The DNA was the basis for D and trimming; V, J and clone size are from that table. The sample has approximately 150,000 clones, 88% seen once. CDR1 is GTSNPN, CDR2 SVGIG, per germline (reference sequence). The ends were cut back, 0 bases at V and 3 bases at J, with 9 bases in the middle. This CDR3 is 13 amino acids long. The rearrangement links TRBV30 to TRBJ2-7; perhaps TRBD2 as D (6 bases). The TCR sequence derives from a woman in her fifties or sixties with acute or convalescent COVID-19. Sequenced sample: peripheral blood. The CDR3 loop is CAWSVGAGYEQYF. DNA for the CDR3: TGTGCCTGGAGTGTAGGAGCGGGCTACGAGCAGTACTTC. Full variable domain (outside the CDR3, taken from reference TRBV30 and TRBJ2-7): SQTIHQWPATLVQPVGSPLSLECTVEGTSNPNLYWYRQAAGRGLQLLFYSVGIGQISSEVPQNLSASRPQDRQFILSSKKLLLSDSGFYLCAWSVGAGYEQYFGPGTRLTVT.